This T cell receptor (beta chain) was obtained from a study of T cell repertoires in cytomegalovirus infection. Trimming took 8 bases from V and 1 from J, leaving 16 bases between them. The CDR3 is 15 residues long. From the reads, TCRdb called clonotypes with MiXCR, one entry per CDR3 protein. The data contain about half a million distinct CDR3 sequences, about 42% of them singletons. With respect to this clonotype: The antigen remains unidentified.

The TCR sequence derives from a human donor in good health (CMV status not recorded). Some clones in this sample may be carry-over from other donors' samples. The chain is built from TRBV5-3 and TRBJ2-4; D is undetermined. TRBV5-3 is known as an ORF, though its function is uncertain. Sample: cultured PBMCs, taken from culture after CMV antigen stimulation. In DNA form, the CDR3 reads TGTGCCAGCAGTTCTATCCTGGGGGCCAAAAACATTCAGTACTTC. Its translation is CASSSILGAKNIQYF.